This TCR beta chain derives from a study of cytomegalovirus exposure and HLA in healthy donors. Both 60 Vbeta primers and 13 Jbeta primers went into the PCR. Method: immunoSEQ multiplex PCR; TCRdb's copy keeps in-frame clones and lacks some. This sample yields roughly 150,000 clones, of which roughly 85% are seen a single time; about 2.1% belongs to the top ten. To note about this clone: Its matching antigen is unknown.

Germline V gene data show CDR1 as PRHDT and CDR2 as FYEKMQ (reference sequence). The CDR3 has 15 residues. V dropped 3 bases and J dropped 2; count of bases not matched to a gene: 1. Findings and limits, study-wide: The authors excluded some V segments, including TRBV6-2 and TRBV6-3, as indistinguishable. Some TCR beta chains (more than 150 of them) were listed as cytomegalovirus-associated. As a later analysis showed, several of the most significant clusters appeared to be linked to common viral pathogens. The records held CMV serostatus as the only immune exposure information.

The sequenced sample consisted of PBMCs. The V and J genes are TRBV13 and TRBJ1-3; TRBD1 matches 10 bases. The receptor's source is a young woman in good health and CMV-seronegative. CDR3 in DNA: TGTGCCAGCAGCTTCGACAGGGGGCCTGGAAACACCATATATTTT. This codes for CASSFDRGPGNTIYF.